The 16 T cell receptor beta chains below all came from one sample that was sequenced in a study of blood T cell repertoires in COVID-19. Profiled with immunoSEQ multiplex PCR; TCRdb holds only in-frame clones, not every one. The table shows some 53,000 clones, with about 88% occurring only once. Specimen: peripheral blood. These receptors came from a human donor with active COVID-19. The donor label of this sample is uncertain.

The chain has TRBV29-1 and TRBJ1-2, with TRBD1 identical over 7 bases. The germline V gene has CDR1 SQVTM and CDR2 ANQGSEA. V lost 4 bases, J lost 7 bases, and 6 bases stayed unmatched. CDR3 size: 12 residues. DNA for the CDR3: TGCAGCGTTGTACAGGGGTCGAGTGGCTACACCTTC. Protein sequence: CSVVQGSSGYTF.

This chain connects TRBV12-3 or TRBV12-4 to TRBJ1-4; no definite D call. This CDR3 has 12 residues. V was shortened by 3 bases and J by 7 bases, with 6 bases between the two germline ends. The CDR3 DNA reads TGTGCCAGCAGTTTCTCCGTTGAAAAACTGTTTTTT. Residues: CASSFSVEKLFF.

The J gene is TRBJ1-1, the V gene TRBV6-4; 7 bases are shared with TRBD1. CDR3 length equals 15 residues. Germline CDR1 reads MRHNA; CDR2 reads SNTAGT. The trim removed 10 bases at V and 5 bases at J, leaving 16 bases unmatched. CDR3 DNA sequence: TGTGCCACCCGAACTAAGACAGGGTTTGGTACTGAAGCTTTCTTT. Protein product: CATRTKTGFGTEAFF.

The rearrangement joins TRBV29-1 to TRBJ1-1; D ambiguous. Germline V CDR1 and CDR2: SQVTM, ANQGSEA. CDR3 length: 12 amino acids. V was cut by 5 bases and J by 1 base, with 8 bases left in between. CDR3 loop: CSVLQTNTEAFF. In DNA, the CDR3 is TGCAGCGTTTTACAGACGAACACTGAAGCTTTCTTT.

CDR3 sequence (DNA): TGTGCCAGCAACGGACAGGGGCGGACCTATGGCTACACCTTC. This translates into CASNGQGRTYGYTF. This chain links TRBV2 with TRBJ1-2, with TRBD1 matching over 9 bases. J was trimmed by 4 bases and V by 7 bases; bases with no gene match: 7. This CDR3 has 14 residues. Germline V gene data show CDR1 as SNHLY and CDR2 as FYNNEI.

This sequence joins TRBV27 and TRBJ2-2; unclear D gene. The CDR3 loop spans 14 amino acids. From germline, CDR1 is MNHEY and CDR2 SMNVEV (reference sequence). Trimming stripped 3 bases from V and 2 bases from J, with 7 bases between. Written as DNA, the CDR3 is TGTGCCAGCAGTTTCGCACTTAACACCGGGGAGCTGTTTTTT. Its translation is CASSFALNTGELFF.

The chain has TRBV7-9 and TRBJ2-5; no definite D call. The CDR3 extends over 14 amino acids. V gave up 2 bases and J gave up 5 bases, with 12 bases separating them. The germline V gene has CDR1 SEHNR and CDR2 FQNEAQ (reference sequence). CDR3: CASSLSSLSETQYF. The CDR3 coding sequence is TGTGCCAGCAGCTTAAGTAGTTTAAGCGAGACCCAGTACTTC.

V usage is TRBV12-1 and J usage is TRBJ2-1; TRBD2, the D gene given by the table, was not confirmed from the DNA. TRBV12-1 is designated a pseudogene. The CDR3 is made up of 15 amino acids. The CDR3 is CASSSDCPSYNEQFF. The DNA for the CDR3 is TGTGCCAGCAGCTCGGACTGCCCCTCCTACAATGAGCAGTTCTTC.

This chain connects TRBV10-3 to TRBJ2-1; TRBD1 might be the D (5 bases). Germline lookup yields CDR1 ENHRY and CDR2 SYGVKD. The CDR3 covers 15 residues. V dropped 4 bases and J dropped 0 bases, with 10 bases sitting between them. CDR3 coding DNA: TGTGCCATCAGTGCTGGACACCTCTCCTACAATGAGCAGTTCTTC. Its translation is CAISAGHLSYNEQFF.

The chain is built from TRBV19 and TRBJ1-1; maybe TRBD1 (6 bases). Deletions cut 6 bases from V and 6 bases from J, with 17 bases between. In germline, CDR1 is LNHDA, CDR2 SQIVND (reference sequence). CDR3 length: 14 amino acids. This chain's CDR3 is CASSTQGLVAEAFF. The CDR3 DNA reads as TGTGCCAGTAGCACACAGGGTTTAGTGGCTGAAGCTTTCTTT. The full variable domain, rest sourced from reference TRBV19 and TRBJ1-1, is DGGITQSPKYLFRKEGQNVTLSCEQNLNHDAMYWYRQDPGQGLRLIYYSQIVNDFQKGDIAEGYSVSREKKESFPLTVTSAQKNPTAFYLCASSTQGLVAEAFFGQGTRLTVV.

In regard to this clone: The same CDR3 also results from other DNA sequences found in this sample. The chain carries TRBV5-1 and TRBJ1-2; TRBD1 matches 7 bases. Germline loops: CDR1 SGHRS, CDR2 YFSETQ. CDR3 length: 14 amino acids. With V trimmed by 0 bases and J by 5 bases, 4 bases remained unmatched. The CDR3 reads CASSLGDRVYGYTF. The CDR3 coding sequence is TGCGCCAGCAGCTTGGGGGACAGAGTTTATGGCTACACCTTC.

This clone was counted once. The chain couples TRBV19 to TRBJ2-7; TRBD2 aligns across 8 bases. Unmatched junction bases numbered 6, after V lost 7 bases and J lost 7 bases. CDR3 size: 12 residues. Germline CDR1 is LNHDA and CDR2 is SQIVND (reference sequence). The CDR3 region has the DNA TGTGCCAGTACCCATACGGGGGGGGAGCAGTACTTC. As protein: CASTHTGGEQYF.

This sequence joins TRBV27 and TRBJ1-2; D may be TRBD1 (5 bases). The CDR3 length is 12 residues. Germline CDR1 MNHEY, CDR2 SMNVEV (reference sequence). V dropped 8 bases and J dropped 5 bases, with 12 bases sitting between them. The DNA of the CDR3 is TGTGCCAGCGGTAAATCAGGGTATGGCTACACCTTC. Residues: CASGKSGYGYTF.

V and J are TRBV9 and TRBJ2-7, with D perhaps matching TRBD2 (7 bases). The V end was cut by 4 bases, the J end by 6 bases, with 14 bases between. Germline V gene data show CDR1 as SGDLS and CDR2 as YYNGEE. The CDR3 consists of 13 residues. CDR3 region: CASSTWGGGEQYF. The CDR3 DNA reads TGTGCCAGCAGCACATGGGGGGGCGGCGAGCAGTACTTC. Full variable domain (rest looked up from reference TRBV9 and TRBJ2-7): DSGVTQTPKHLITATGQRVTLRCSPRSGDLSVYWYQQSLDQGLQFLIQYYNGEERAKGNILERFSAQQFPDLHSELNLSSLELGDSALYFCASSTWGGGEQYFGPGTRLTVT.

This clone was recorded once. The genes are TRBV4-2 and TRBJ1-3; D possibly corresponds to TRBD1 (6 bases). V shed 0 bases and J shed 1 base, with 13 bases lying between them. The CDR3 covers 17 residues. In germline, CDR1 is LGHNA, CDR2 YNFKEQ. The CDR3 region has the DNA TGTGCCAGCAGCCAAGATACAACAGGGTATTCTGGAAACACCATATATTTT. This codes for CASSQDTTGYSGNTIYF.

This clone occurred a few times. The rearrangement links TRBV7-9 to TRBJ1-6; 8 bases agree with TRBD1. Germline lookup yields CDR1 SEHNR and CDR2 FQNEAQ (reference sequence). With 5 bases clipped from V and 9 bases from J, the junction kept 9 bases outside the gene matches. The CDR3 has 15 residues. The CDR3 loop is CASSHGQGQVSPLHF. CDR3 bases: TGTGCCAGCAGCCATGGACAGGGTCAAGTTTCACCCCTCCACTTT.